This TCR beta chain was found in a study of blood T cell repertoires in COVID-19. Whole-study context: From T cells, B-cell-depleted T cells, or PBMCs came the material, which was cDNA or gDNA.

Only in-frame clones appear in the TCRdb table, and some are missing; sequencing was by immunoSEQ multiplex PCR. The sample yields 150,000 to 190,000 clones, 76% seen once. The germline V gene has CDR1 MNHEY and CDR2 SMNVEV (reference sequence). This CDR3 has 13 amino acids. A word on this clone: At one end, the junction sequence differs from germline, possibly due to a read error.

Material: peripheral blood. This rearrangement joins TRBV27 to TRBJ2-3; TRBD2 aligns across 14 bases. This receptor was taken from a woman over 75 with acute or convalescent COVID-19. The CDR3 DNA follows: TGTGCCAGCAGCCCAGGGACTAGCGGGAGACCGACTTTT. Translation: CASSPGTSGRPTF.